Listed below are T cell receptor beta chains from one sample, sequenced in a study of identifying expanded T cells in peripheral blood. Here immunoSEQ multiplex PCR was the method, and the copy in TCRdb shows in-frame clones only, minus some. The sample consists of more than 80,000 clones, around 88% of them appearing once. Sample: blood. The source is a person aged 18 to 75 in good health. CDR3s include the opening cysteine and the closing phenylalanine or tryptophan. Fields, in order: clone size, D gene, J gene, V gene, CDR3 protein, CDR3 DNA. A D gene is named only where the DNA matches it firmly. Expanded clones get a size class; other rows say once, few or many, or leave the size out.

NA NA TRBJ2-6 TRBV5-1 CASSLQVSGANVLTF TGCGCCAGCAGCTTACAGGTCTCTGGGGCCAACGTCCTGACTTTC
few NA TRBJ1-2 TRBV4-1 CASSQAGDYGYTF TGCGCCAGCAGCCAAGCAGGGGACTATGGCTACACCTTC
once NA TRBJ2-1 TRBV4-3 CASSQDPAGNNEQFF TGCGCCAGCAGCCAAGATCCGGCAGGGAACAATGAGCAGTTCTTC
NA NA TRBJ1-2 TRBV25-1 CASSESSSGNYGYTF TGTGCCAGCAGTGAGTCCTCATCGGGAAACTATGGCTACACCTTC
once TRBD1 TRBJ2-2 TRBV6-1 CASSGQGAAGELFF TGTGCCAGCAGTGGACAGGGGGCAGCCGGGGAGCTGTTTTTT
NA NA TRBJ1-1 TRBV28 CASSLYRETPPRAFF TGTGCCAGCAGTTTATATCGGGAAACACCCCCTAGAGCTTTCTTT
once TRBD1 TRBJ2-1 TRBV19 CASSPRDRALDEQFF TGTGCCAGTAGTCCCCGGGACAGGGCTTTGGATGAGCAGTTCTTC
NA NA TRBJ2-1 TRBV5-7 CASSSLKGRNEQFF TGTGCCAGCAGCTCCCTAAAGGGTAGGAATGAGCAGTTCTTC
NA TRBD1 TRBJ2-1 TRBV7-9 CASSLVGQGIYNEQFF TGTGCCAGCAGCTTGGTGGGACAGGGAATCTACAATGAGCAGTTCTTC
NA NA TRBJ2-7 TRBV7-2 CASSLRRATYEQYF TGTGCCAGCAGCTTAAGGCGGGCAACCTACGAGCAGTACTTC
NA NA TRBJ2-5 TRBV27 CASSLAGISQETQYF TGTGCCAGCAGTTTAGCAGGGATCTCACAAGAGACCCAGTACTTC
NA NA TRBJ1-1 TRBV6-1 CASSQGQMNTEAFF TGTGCCAGCAGCCAGGGCCAGATGAACACTGAAGCTTTCTTT